Detailed here is one T cell receptor (beta chain). The data originate from a study of blood T cell repertoires in COVID-19. Background on the study: Some COVID-19 samples were acute and others convalescent; all came from the United States, Italy and Spain.

V lost 0 bases and J 3 bases, leaving 13 bases between the germline ends. The V gene's germline CDR1 is SGHRS and CDR2 YFSETQ. The CDR3 is 16 amino acids. The assay was immunoSEQ multiplex PCR, and TCRdb's table has in-frame clones only and misses some. The sample includes about 240,000 clones, more than 85% of them seen just once. Cohort allocation depended upon clinical history that participants reported. The sequenced sample was PBMCs or T cells enriched from blood (not recorded which). The origin of this receptor is a man aged 35 to 55 who had recovered from COVID-19. The rearrangement joins TRBV5-1 to TRBJ1-5; tentatively, D is TRBD1 (5 bases). The CDR3 DNA reads as TGCGCCAGCAGCTTGGGCTCAGGGCCCTACAATCAGCCCCAGCATTTT. Translated, it gives CASSLGSGPYNQPQHF.